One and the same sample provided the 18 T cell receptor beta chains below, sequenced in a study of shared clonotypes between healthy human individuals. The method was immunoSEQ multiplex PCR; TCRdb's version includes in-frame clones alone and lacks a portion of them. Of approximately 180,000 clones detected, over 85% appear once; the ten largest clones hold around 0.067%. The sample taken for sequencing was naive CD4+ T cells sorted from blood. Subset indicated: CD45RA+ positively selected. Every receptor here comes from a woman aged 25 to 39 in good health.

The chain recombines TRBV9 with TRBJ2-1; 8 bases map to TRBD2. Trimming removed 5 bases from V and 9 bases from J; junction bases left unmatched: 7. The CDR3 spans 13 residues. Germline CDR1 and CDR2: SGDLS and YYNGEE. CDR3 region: CASSLAGGSEQFF. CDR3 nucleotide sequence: TGTGCCAGCAGTCTAGCGGGCGGTAGTGAGCAGTTCTTC. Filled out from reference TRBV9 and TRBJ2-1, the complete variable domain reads DSGVTQTPKHLITATGQRVTLRCSPRSGDLSVYWYQQSLDQGLQFLIQYYNGEERAKGNILERFSAQQFPDLHSELNLSSLELGDSALYFCASSLAGGSEQFFGPGTRLTVL.

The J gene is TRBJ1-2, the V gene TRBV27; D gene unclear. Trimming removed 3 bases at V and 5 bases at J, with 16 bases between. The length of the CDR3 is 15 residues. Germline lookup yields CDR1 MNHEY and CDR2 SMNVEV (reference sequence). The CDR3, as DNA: TGTGCCAGCAGTTTGGCGATACCGGGGTCATATGGCTACACCTTC. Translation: CASSLAIPGSYGYTF.

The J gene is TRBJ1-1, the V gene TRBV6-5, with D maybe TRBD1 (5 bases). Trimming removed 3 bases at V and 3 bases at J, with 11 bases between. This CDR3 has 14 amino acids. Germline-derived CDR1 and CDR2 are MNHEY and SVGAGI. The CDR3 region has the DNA TGTGCCAGCAGTTATAAGACAGCTCACACTGAAGCTTTCTTT. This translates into CASSYKTAHTEAFF.

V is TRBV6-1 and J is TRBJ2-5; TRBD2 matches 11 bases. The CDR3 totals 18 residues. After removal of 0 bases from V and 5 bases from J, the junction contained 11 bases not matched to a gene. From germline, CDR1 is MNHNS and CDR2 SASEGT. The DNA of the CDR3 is TGTGCCAGCAGTGAAGCGGGCTTAGCGGGAGGGCCTTTGGAGACCCAGTACTTC. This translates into CASSEAGLAGGPLETQYF.

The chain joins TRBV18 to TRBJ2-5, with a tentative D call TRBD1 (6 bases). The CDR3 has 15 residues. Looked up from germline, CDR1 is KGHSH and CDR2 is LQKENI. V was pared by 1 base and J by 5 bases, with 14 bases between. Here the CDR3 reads CASSPLTGSGETQYF. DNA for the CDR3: TGTGCCAGCTCACCACTGACAGGATCGGGTGAGACCCAGTACTTC.

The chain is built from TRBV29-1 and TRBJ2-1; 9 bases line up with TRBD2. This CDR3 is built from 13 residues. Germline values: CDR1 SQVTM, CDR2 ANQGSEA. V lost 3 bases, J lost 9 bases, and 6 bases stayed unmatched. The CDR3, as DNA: TGCAGCGTTGAGTGGCGGGAGGGTGGTGAGCAGTTCTTC. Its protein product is CSVEWREGGEQFF.

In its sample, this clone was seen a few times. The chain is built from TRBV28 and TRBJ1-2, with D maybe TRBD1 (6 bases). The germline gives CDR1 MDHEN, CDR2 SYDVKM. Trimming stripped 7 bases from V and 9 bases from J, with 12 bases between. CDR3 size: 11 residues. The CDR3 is CASNLRGSYTF. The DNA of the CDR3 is TGTGCCAGCAACCTCAGGGGCAGCTACACCTTC.

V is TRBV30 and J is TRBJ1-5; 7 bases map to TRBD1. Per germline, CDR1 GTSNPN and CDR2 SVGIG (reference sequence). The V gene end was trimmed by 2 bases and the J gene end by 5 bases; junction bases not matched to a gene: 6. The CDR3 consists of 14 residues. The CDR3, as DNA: TGTGCCTGGAGTATTACAGGGGATCATCAGCCCCAGCATTTT. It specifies CAWSITGDHQPQHF.

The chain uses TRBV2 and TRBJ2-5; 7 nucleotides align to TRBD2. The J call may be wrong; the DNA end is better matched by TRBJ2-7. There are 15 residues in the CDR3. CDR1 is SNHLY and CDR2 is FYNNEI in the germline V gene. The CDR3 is CASSVEGGNSYEQYF. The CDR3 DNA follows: TGTGCCAGCAGTGTTGAGGGAGGGAACTCCTACGAGCAGTACTTC.

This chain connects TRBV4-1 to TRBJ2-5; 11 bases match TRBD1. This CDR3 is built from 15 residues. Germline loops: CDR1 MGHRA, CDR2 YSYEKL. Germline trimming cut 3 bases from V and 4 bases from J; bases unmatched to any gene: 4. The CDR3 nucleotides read TGCGCCAGCAGCCAGCGGACAGGGGGCTTAGAGACCCAGTACTTC. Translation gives CASSQRTGGLETQYF.

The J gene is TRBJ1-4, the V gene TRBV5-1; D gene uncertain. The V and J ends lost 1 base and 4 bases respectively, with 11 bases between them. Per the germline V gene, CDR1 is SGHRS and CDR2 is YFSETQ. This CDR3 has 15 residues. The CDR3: CASSLNPNINEKLFF. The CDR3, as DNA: TGCGCCAGCAGCTTGAATCCCAACATTAATGAAAAACTGTTTTTT.

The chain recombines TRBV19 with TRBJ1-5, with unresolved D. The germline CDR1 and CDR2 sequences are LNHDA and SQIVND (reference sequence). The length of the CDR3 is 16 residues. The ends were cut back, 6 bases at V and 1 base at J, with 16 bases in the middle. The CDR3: CASRVLGTNSNQPQHF. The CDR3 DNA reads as TGTGCCAGTAGGGTTCTCGGTACTAACAGCAATCAGCCCCAGCATTTT.

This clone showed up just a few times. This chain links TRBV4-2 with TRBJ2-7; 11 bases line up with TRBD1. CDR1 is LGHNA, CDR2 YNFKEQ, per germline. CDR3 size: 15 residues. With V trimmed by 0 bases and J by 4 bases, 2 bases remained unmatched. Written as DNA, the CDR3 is TGTGCCAGCAGCCAAGAGGGGACAGGGGGATACGAGCAGTACTTC. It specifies CASSQEGTGGYEQYF.

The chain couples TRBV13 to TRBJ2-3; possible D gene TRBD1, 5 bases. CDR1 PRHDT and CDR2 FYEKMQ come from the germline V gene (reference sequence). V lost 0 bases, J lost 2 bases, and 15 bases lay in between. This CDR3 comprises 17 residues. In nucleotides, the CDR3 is TGTGCCAGCAGCTTAGGCGGCCGGACATGGAACACAGATACGCAGTATTTT. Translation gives CASSLGGRTWNTDTQYF.

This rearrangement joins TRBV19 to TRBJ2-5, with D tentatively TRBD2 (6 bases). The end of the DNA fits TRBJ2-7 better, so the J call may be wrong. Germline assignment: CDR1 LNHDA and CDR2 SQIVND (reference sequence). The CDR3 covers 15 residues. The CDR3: CASSILEAGSYEQYF. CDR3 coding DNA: TGTGCCAGTAGTATACTGGAGGCGGGGAGCTACGAGCAGTACTTC.

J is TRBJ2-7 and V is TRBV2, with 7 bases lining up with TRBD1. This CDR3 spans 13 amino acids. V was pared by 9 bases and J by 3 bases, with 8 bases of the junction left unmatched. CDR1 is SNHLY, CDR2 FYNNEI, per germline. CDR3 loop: CASSDRADYEQYF. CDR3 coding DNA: TGTGCCAGTTCCGACAGGGCCGACTACGAGCAGTACTTC.

This chain's CDR3 is CASSADSFTNQPQHF. The CDR3 DNA reads as TGTGCCAGCAGTGCGGACAGTTTCACCAATCAGCCCCAGCATTTT. The chain recombines TRBV6-1 with TRBJ1-5; perhaps TRBD1 as D (6 bases). Between the trimmed V and J ends, which lost 4 bases and 3 bases, there was a span of 13 bases. CDR1 and CDR2 (germline): MNHNS, SASEGT. There are 15 residues in the CDR3.

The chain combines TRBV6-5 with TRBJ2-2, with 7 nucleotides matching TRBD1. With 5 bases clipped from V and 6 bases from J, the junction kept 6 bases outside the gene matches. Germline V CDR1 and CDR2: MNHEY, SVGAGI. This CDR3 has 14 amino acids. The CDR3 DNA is TGTGCCAGCAGTCTACAGGGGCGTGCCGGGGAGCTGTTTTTT. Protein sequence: CASSLQGRAGELFF.